Below are 5 T cell receptor beta chains sequenced from a single sample in a study of T cell responses to AZD1222 COVID-19 vaccine. The data were produced by immunoSEQ multiplex PCR, yet TCRdb's version contains in-frame clones alone and is incomplete. The repertoire holds 150,000 to 200,000 clones, with approximately 91% as singletons. Sequenced here: peripheral blood, sampled on day 0 of AZD1222 vaccination. The receptor set was obtained from an adult in good health.

The chain carries TRBV29-1 and TRBJ1-1; D is unresolved. Germline V gives CDR1 SQVTM, CDR2 ANQGSEA. The CDR3 contains 12 residues. The V end lost 3 bases, the J end lost 7 bases, and 12 bases lay between the germline ends. The DNA of the CDR3 is TGCAGCGTTGAGGGTGGAGAGTATGAAGCTTTCTTT. Amino acids: CSVEGGEYEAFF.

The CDR3: CAGQRGSEQYF. In nucleotides, the CDR3 is TGTGCCGGACAGAGGGGGTCCGAGCAGTACTTC. This chain uses TRBV28 with TRBJ2-7; TRBD1 is a possible D gene (6 bases). Germline lookup yields CDR1 MDHEN and CDR2 SYDVKM. V lost 11 bases and J lost 6, with 14 bases in between. The CDR3 has 11 residues.

The chain recombines TRBV7-3 with TRBJ2-7; 10 positions agree with TRBD1. V lost 5 bases to trimming and J lost 3 bases; unmatched junction nucleotides: 4. CDR1 and CDR2 (germline): SGHTA, FQGTGA. This CDR3 spans 14 amino acids. The CDR3 sequence: CASSPGTGVYEQYF. CDR3 DNA sequence: TGTGCCAGCAGCCCTGGGACAGGGGTCTACGAGCAGTACTTC.

The rearrangement links TRBV29-1 to TRBJ1-4, with D hard to call. The V and J ends lost 3 bases and 6 bases respectively, with 8 bases between them. The germline V gene encodes CDR1 SQVTM and CDR2 ANQGSEA. The CDR3 contains 12 residues. CDR3 nucleotides: TGCAGCGTTGAGTCTGTTGATGAAAAACTGTTTTTT. Residues: CSVESVDEKLFF.

J is TRBJ2-2 and V is TRBV9; possibly TRBD1 for D (5 bases). The CDR3 loop spans 16 amino acids. V lost 2 bases to trimming and J lost 3 bases, with 14 bases between them. Looked up from germline, CDR1 is SGDLS and CDR2 is YYNGEE. The CDR3 spells CASSVYLTDHTGELFF. Here the CDR3 DNA reads TGTGCCAGCAGCGTCTACTTGACAGACCACACCGGGGAGCTGTTTTTT.